These 14 T cell receptor beta chains originate from one sample sequenced in a study of blood T cell repertoires in COVID-19. Only in-frame clones appear in the TCRdb table, and some are missing; sequencing was by immunoSEQ multiplex PCR. The sample has over 200,000 clones; over 75% are singletons. The sequenced sample consisted of PBMCs or T cells enriched from blood (not recorded which). These receptors were collected from a man aged 18 to 30 who had recovered from COVID-19.

J is TRBJ1-1 and V is TRBV5-1; 8 nucleotides line up with TRBD1. Trimming took 3 bases from V and 6 from J; bases not matched to a gene: 7. There are 14 residues in the CDR3. Germline-derived CDR1 and CDR2 are SGHRS and YFSETQ. CDR3 bases: TGCGCCAGCAGCTCCCGGGTGGACAGGGCTGAAGCTTTCTTT. It is translated as CASSSRVDRAEAFF.

The chain recombines TRBV25-1 with TRBJ2-1, with 11 bases that match TRBD2. The CDR3 length is 16 residues. The germline CDR1 and CDR2 sequences are MGHDK and SYGVNS. With V trimmed by 4 bases and J by 5 bases, 7 bases remained unmatched. The CDR3 nucleotides read TGTGCCAGCAGTGCGCATAGCGGGAGGGCCAACAATGAGCAGTTCTTC. Translation: CASSAHSGRANNEQFF.

The V gene is TRBV27, the J gene TRBJ2-1; 8 bases match TRBD2. V shed 3 bases, J shed 4 bases, and the junction held 5 bases outside the gene matches. This CDR3 spans 15 amino acids. From germline, CDR1 is MNHEY and CDR2 SMNVEV (reference sequence). CDR3 coding DNA: TGTGCCAGCAGTTTTTTTAGCGGGGATTACAATGAGCAGTTCTTC. The encoded protein is CASSFFSGDYNEQFF.

The genes are TRBV2 and TRBJ1-1; D gene uncertain. CDR3 size: 15 residues. V shed 7 bases and J shed 1 base, with 16 bases lying between them. Germline V CDR1 and CDR2: SNHLY, FYNNEI. DNA for the CDR3: TGTGCCAGCACCGCGTGGTTAGGAGAGAACACTGAAGCTTTCTTT. It encodes CASTAWLGENTEAFF.

This chain connects TRBV11-3 to TRBJ2-1; 12 positions agree with TRBD2. The CDR3 is made up of 16 amino acids. V gave up 1 base and J gave up 10 bases; unmatched junction bases: 8. Germline-derived CDR1 and CDR2 are SGHNT and YENEEA. Here the CDR3 DNA reads TGTGCCAGCAGCTTAGGGGGGGCTAGCGGGAGGGGAGAGCAGTTCTTC. Its protein is CASSLGGASGRGEQFF.

The genes are TRBV12-5 and TRBJ1-1, with D perhaps TRBD1 (5 bases). CDR3 size: 13 residues. Germline CDR1 and CDR2: LGHNT and FRNRAP. Deletions cut 6 bases from V and 0 bases from J, with 8 bases between. CDR3 sequence (DNA): TGTGCTAGTGGGACAGCCATGAACACTGAAGCTTTCTTT. Translating gives CASGTAMNTEAFF.

This clone was seen a few times. The chain uses TRBV4-1 and TRBJ1-3; no reliable D call. This CDR3 has 15 residues. Trimming removed 0 bases from V and 0 bases from J, with 6 bases in between. Germline V gene data show CDR1 as MGHRA and CDR2 as YSYEKL. Here the CDR3 reads CASSQDPVSGNTIYF. The DNA of the CDR3 is TGCGCCAGCAGCCAAGATCCCGTCTCTGGAAACACCATATATTTT.

V is TRBV7-2 and J is TRBJ1-1; D gene uncertain. CDR1 SGHTA and CDR2 FQGNSA come from the germline V gene. The CDR3 sequence is 13 residues long. Trimming took 1 base from V and 8 from J, leaving 11 bases between them. The CDR3 DNA sequence: TGTGCCAGCAGCTTAGGCGGGTATTGGGAAGCTTTCTTT. This sequence encodes CASSLGGYWEAFF.

The chain recombines TRBV2 with TRBJ2-3; the match to TRBD1 covers 8 bases. Germline CDR1 reads SNHLY; CDR2 reads FYNNEI. V lost 11 bases to trimming and J lost 4 bases; unmatched junction nucleotides: 5. The CDR3 loop spans 12 amino acids. This CDR3 is CAGQQGADTQYF. CDR3 DNA sequence: TGTGCCGGCCAACAGGGGGCAGATACGCAGTATTTT.

The chain carries TRBV27 and TRBJ1-2; TRBD1 matches at 7 bases. V dropped 7 bases and J dropped 6; count of bases not matched to a gene: 5. Germline V gives CDR1 MNHEY, CDR2 SMNVEV (reference sequence). This CDR3 spans 12 amino acids. The CDR3 spells CASKDRLDGYTF. The CDR3 nucleotides read TGTGCCAGCAAGGACAGGCTTGATGGCTACACCTTC.

The chain has TRBV7-9 and TRBJ1-3, with D possibly being TRBD1 (6 bases). The CDR3 length is 15 residues. The V gene's germline CDR1 is SEHNR and CDR2 FQNEAQ (reference sequence). V lost 2 bases to trimming and J lost 2 bases, with 10 bases between them. The CDR3 DNA reads as TGTGCCAGCAGCTTAACCAGGGACACTGGAAACACCATATATTTT. Residues: CASSLTRDTGNTIYF. The full variable domain, in which reference TRBV7-9 and TRBJ1-3 provide the parts outside the CDR3, is DTGVSQNPRHKITKRGQNVTFRCDPISEHNRLYWYRQTLGQGPEFLTYFQNEAQLEKSRLLSDRFSAERPKGSFSTLEIQRTEQGDSAMYLCASSLTRDTGNTIYFGEGSWLTVV.

CDR3 region: CASNHGSGSFYNEQFF. The CDR3 DNA reads as TGTGCCAGTAATCATGGTAGCGGGAGTTTCTACAATGAGCAGTTCTTC. V and J are TRBV19 and TRBJ2-1, with 9 positions matching TRBD2. Germline V CDR1 and CDR2: LNHDA, SQIVND (reference sequence). There are 16 residues in the CDR3. V trimming: 7 bases; J trimming: 3 bases; junction bases outside the gene matches: 10.

As to this clone: Other DNA sequences in this specimen translate into the identical CDR3. This chain joins TRBV30 and TRBJ2-7; 8 positions match TRBD2. The V segment lost 2 bases and the J segment 4 bases; nucleotides outside the gene matches: 1. The V gene's germline CDR1 is GTSNPN and CDR2 SVGIG (reference sequence). The CDR3 is 12 amino acids. The CDR3 nucleotides read TGTGCCTGGAGTCGGGGGGGTTACGAGCAGTACTTC. This encodes CAWSRGGYEQYF.

The gene calls are TRBV2 and TRBJ1-2; 8 nucleotides match TRBD1. V was pared by 6 bases and J by 5 bases, with 11 bases of the junction left unmatched. The CDR3 length is 15 residues. CDR1 and CDR2 (germline): SNHLY, FYNNEI. CDR3 nucleotide sequence: TGTGCCAGCAGCGTAGAAGCCGGGACAGGTTATGGCTACACCTTC. It yields the protein CASSVEAGTGYGYTF.